The table lists the clone carrying this T cell receptor beta chain with many counts. This sample stems from a study of glioma-infiltrating T cells. TCR alpha and beta CDR3 regions were amplified from RNA using iRepertoire nested multiplex PCR. Tissue mRNA or PBMC total RNA, roughly 100-400 ng, went into one-step reverse transcription and amplification. TCRdb used MiXCR to reprocess the multiplex PCR reads, holding one entry per CDR3 protein. The table shows approximately 110,000 distinct CDR3 sequences, with roughly 24% occurring only once. This TCR was recovered from a human donor with low-grade glioma or glioblastoma, undergoing nonglioma brain surgery, or in good health (not recorded which). The specimen sequenced was glioma tissue, nonneoplastic brain tissue, or PBMCs (not recorded which).

DNA of the CDR3: TGTGCCAGCAGTGCTTCTAAGGGGTCTACCTACGAGCAGTACTTC. Translating gives CASSASKGSTYEQYF. The chain couples TRBV2 to TRBJ2-7; D possibly corresponds to TRBD1 (5 bases). Between the trimmed V and J ends, which lost 4 bases and 2 bases, there was a span of 15 bases. CDR1 is SNHLY, CDR2 FYNNEI, per germline. The CDR3 is made up of 15 amino acids.